Following are 8 T cell receptor beta chains from one sample sequenced in a study of patients and donors after allogeneic stem cell transplantation. MiXCR, applied by TCRdb to the RT-PCR reads, yields one record per CDR3 protein. The data contain 160,000 or so distinct CDR3 sequences, 24% of them singletons. What was sequenced was blood, either unsorted or a sorted T cell fraction (not recorded which). The receptors originated from a human donor who was either an allogeneic HSCT recipient or a stem cell or donor lymphocyte infusion donor (not recorded which). It is not recorded whose cells these are; they may come from a transplant donor.

The chain uses TRBV12-3 or TRBV12-4 and TRBJ2-2; TRBD2 matches at 13 bases. The CDR3 runs to 17 residues. J was trimmed by 4 bases and V by 4 bases; bases with no gene match: 6. CDR3 bases: TGTGCCAGCAGTTATCGGACTAGCGGGAGAGGCACCGGGGAGCTGTTTTTT. It yields the protein CASSYRTSGRGTGELFF.

The chain links TRBV5-1 to TRBJ1-1; D unclear. The CDR3 covers 14 residues. Trimming removed 4 bases at V and 1 base at J, with 11 bases between. Germline assignment: CDR1 SGHRS and CDR2 YFSETQ. DNA of the CDR3: TGCGCCAGCAGCCTGCGGGTGGAGAACACTGAAGCTTTCTTT. Translated, it gives CASSLRVENTEAFF.

The chain carries TRBV5-5 and TRBJ1-5; TRBD1 matches at 8 bases. The CDR3 covers 14 residues. Looked up from germline, CDR1 is SGHKS and CDR2 is YYEKEE (reference sequence). The trim removed 4 bases at V and 10 bases at J, leaving 10 bases unmatched. The CDR3 bases are TGTGCCAGCAGCCGGGGACAGGTTTTTGATCCCCAGCATTTT. This encodes CASSRGQVFDPQHF.

This clonotype was picked up many times. This sequence joins TRBV5-1 and TRBJ1-2, with a weak D call TRBD1 (5 bases). CDR3 length: 14 residues. Germline-derived CDR1 and CDR2 are SGHRS and YFSETQ. The V end lost 5 bases, the J end lost 0 bases, and 11 bases lay between the germline ends. The CDR3 DNA reads TGCGCCAGCAGTTTAGACAGAGCTAACTATGGCTACACCTTC. This translates into CASSLDRANYGYTF.

J is TRBJ1-1 and V is TRBV20-1; D not certain. The length of the CDR3 is 13 residues. The germline CDR1 and CDR2 sequences are DFQATT and SNEGSKA (reference sequence). The V end lost 0 bases, the J end lost 7 bases, and 12 bases lay between the germline ends. The CDR3: CSARDSQDLEAFF. Written as DNA, the CDR3 is TGCAGTGCTAGAGATTCTCAGGACCTTGAAGCTTTCTTT.

In its sample, this clonotype was seen a few times. The chain couples TRBV4-3 to TRBJ2-1; 8 nucleotides agree with TRBD2. Germline trimming cut 0 bases from V and 5 bases from J; bases unmatched to any gene: 12. The CDR3 is 18 residues long. The germline CDR1 and CDR2 sequences are LGHNA and YSLEER. The CDR3 region is CASSQEVGPSGQDNEQFF. In nucleotides, the CDR3 is TGCGCCAGCAGCCAAGAAGTCGGCCCTAGCGGGCAAGACAATGAGCAGTTCTTC.

The V gene is TRBV20-1, the J gene TRBJ2-1, with TRBD1 identical over 10 bases. J was trimmed by 9 bases and V by 5 bases; bases with no gene match: 10. Germline V gene lookup returns CDR1 DFQATT and CDR2 SNEGSKA (reference sequence). The CDR3 consists of 14 residues. Written as DNA, the CDR3 is TGCAGTGCTCAGACAGGGGGCGCCCCTGGTGAGCAGTTCTTC. Protein product: CSAQTGGAPGEQFF.

For the CDR3, the DNA is TGTGCCAGCTCACCGCCGGGACAGGGGAACATTCAGTACTTC. Amino acid sequence: CASSPPGQGNIQYF. The chain employs TRBV18 and TRBJ2-4; 10 bases are a match to TRBD1. Germline V CDR1 and CDR2: KGHSH, LQKENI. Trimming at V came to 3 bases and at J to 7 bases, leaving 3 bases not matched to a gene. The CDR3 has 14 amino acids. The whole variable domain, filled in from reference TRBV18 and TRBJ2-4, reads NAGVMQNPRHLVRRRGQEARLRCSPMKGHSHVYWYRQLPEEGLKFMVYLQKENIIDESGMPKERFSAEFPKEGPSILRIQQVVRGDSAAYFCASSPPGQGNIQYFGAGTRLSVL.